This TCR beta chain was obtained from a study of shared clonotypes between healthy human individuals. Study context: A couple of women and a few men aged 18 to 49 served as donors. Overall study results and limits: The generation probabilities recorded for non-shared clonotypes fell below those of clonotypes shared by all four donors. Naive subsets usually exceeded memory subsets in estimated richness.

In regard to this clone: What it binds is not known.

CD8 cells classed as naive were CD45RO-negative and positively selected for CCR7, excluding terminally differentiated effector memory CD45RA+ cells. Germline V gives CDR1 SGHVS, CDR2 FNYEAQ. The CDR3 extends over 13 amino acids. The V end lost 4 bases, the J end lost 3 bases, and 10 bases lay between the germline ends. The protocol was immunoSEQ multiplex PCR, while the TCRdb copy is restricted to in-frame clones and leaves out a portion. The sample carries about 800,000 clones, roughly 96% recorded once. The rearrangement uses TRBV7-6 and TRBJ2-7; a weak D match, TRBD1 (5 bases). This sequence was found in a man aged 25-45 years in good health. Sequencing was carried out using naive CD8+ T cells sorted from blood. The CDR3 here is CASSSDTNYEQYF. The CDR3 nucleotides are TGTGCCAGCAGCTCGGACACCAACTACGAGCAGTACTTC.